This T cell receptor beta chain was recorded in a study of OX40 agonist ivuxolimab in advanced cancers. Study overall: People in dose escalation had one of these cancers: hepatocellular carcinoma, melanoma, renal cell or head and neck cancer. Partial response was recorded in three patients: one hepatocellular carcinoma and two cutaneous melanoma cases.

This clone was observed once. CDR3 length: 13 residues. CDR1 is SGHAT, CDR2 FQNNGV, per germline. V lost 6 bases, J lost 5 bases, and 3 bases stayed unmatched. If patients had autoimmune disease history or systemic immunosuppression, they were excluded. Only in-frame clones appear in the TCRdb table, and some are missing; sequencing was by immunoSEQ multiplex PCR. The table shows 70,000 to 95,000 clones, with around 92% occurring only once. The sequence was collected from an adult with an advanced solid tumor such as melanoma, head and neck, liver or kidney cancer. V is TRBV11-2 and J is TRBJ2-2; 7 bases match TRBD2. Sequenced here: CD4+ or CD8+ T cells sorted from blood, sampled in a trial of the OX40 agonist ivuxolimab. CDR3 sequence (DNA): TGTGCCAGCAGGCCCGGGGGGACCGGGGAGCTGTTTTTT. It codes for CASRPGGTGELFF.